The 25 T cell receptor beta chains listed next were all sequenced from one sample in a study of T cells after yellow fever vaccination. TCRdb redid the calling of the 5' RACE reads with MiXCR, one entry per CDR3 protein. The profile shows roughly 79,000 distinct CDR3 sequences, around 7.7% of them singletons. The specimen comprised CD8+ T cells sorted from PBMCs, sampled 10 days after the first yellow fever vaccination. The receptor set was obtained from a man between 18 and 29 years old who received the YFV17D yellow fever vaccine.

Ten or more counts support this clonotype. The chain links TRBV9 to TRBJ1-5, with 7 bases aligning to TRBD1. Per the germline V gene, CDR1 is SGDLS and CDR2 is YYNGEE. The CDR3 length is 15 residues. After removal of 3 bases from V and 0 bases from J, the junction contained 3 bases not matched to a gene. The CDR3 DNA follows: TGTGCCAGCAGCGAAACAGGGGATAGCAATCAGCCCCAGCATTTT. Its translation is CASSETGDSNQPQHF. The variable domain in full, with the rest retrieved from reference TRBV9 and TRBJ1-5, is DSGVTQTPKHLITATGQRVTLRCSPRSGDLSVYWYQQSLDQGLQFLIQYYNGEERAKGNILERFSAQQFPDLHSELNLSSLELGDSALYFCASSETGDSNQPQHFGDGTRLSIL.

As to this clonotype: A much more abundant neighbour one base away suggests this may be a read error. The chain uses TRBV14 and TRBJ2-5; TRBD2 is a possible D gene (5 bases). Germline CDR1 and CDR2: SGHDN and FVKESK. CDR3 size: 14 residues. The DNA for the CDR3 is TGTGTCAGCAGCCAATTGGAGGCACAAGAGACCCAGTACTTC. Encoded protein: CVSSQLEAQETQYF.

This clonotype was picked up many times. The chain is built from TRBV6-4 and TRBJ2-7; 10 positions match TRBD2. The CDR3 has 18 amino acids. V lost 0 bases to trimming and J lost 5 bases; unmatched junction nucleotides: 13. Germline V lookup: CDR1 MRHNA, CDR2 SNTAGT. The CDR3 protein is CASSDSTASGGLKHEQYV. In DNA form, the CDR3 reads TGTGCCAGCAGTGACTCGACGGCTAGCGGGGGCCTTAAGCACGAGCAGTACGTC.

The chain combines TRBV27 with TRBJ2-2; D remains unclear. The CDR3 is 12 amino acids. V was clipped by 4 bases and J by 7 bases, with 7 bases between them. Germline assignment: CDR1 MNHEY and CDR2 SMNVEV (reference sequence). CDR3 coding DNA: TGTGCCAGCAGTTGGGGTGGCGGGGAGCTGTTTTTT. Translation: CASSWGGGELFF.

The table lists this clonotype with many counts. The chain uses TRBV25-1 and TRBJ2-7, with a weak D call TRBD1 (6 bases). Germline CDR1 is MGHDK and CDR2 is SYGVNS. V lost 5 bases to trimming and J lost 4 bases, with 9 bases between them. This CDR3 comprises 12 residues. In DNA, the CDR3 is TGTGCCAGCAGTATACAGGGATACGAGCAGTACTTC. Protein: CASSIQGYEQYF.

This clonotype was counted a few times. V gene TRBV4-3 combines with J gene TRBJ1-1; D is undetermined. This CDR3 has 15 residues. The V gene's germline CDR1 is LGHNA and CDR2 YSLEER. V was trimmed by 4 bases and J by 3 bases, leaving 15 bases between them. The CDR3 protein is CASSPDRYRDTEAFF. CDR3 nucleotides: TGCGCCAGCAGCCCCGATCGATATCGGGACACTGAAGCTTTCTTT.

This clonotype occurred many times. The rearrangement links TRBV4-2 to TRBJ2-7; D not certain. Germline CDR1 and CDR2: LGHNA and YNFKEQ. The V and J ends lost 0 bases and 6 bases respectively, with 15 bases between them. The CDR3 contains 15 residues. CDR3 sequence: CASSQESGLSREQYF. CDR3 in DNA: TGTGCCAGCAGCCAAGAATCTGGCCTCAGCCGCGAGCAGTACTTC.

V gene TRBV6-5 combines with J gene TRBJ2-1; 7 bases are shared with TRBD2. In germline, CDR1 is MNHEY, CDR2 SVGAGI. V dropped 0 bases and J dropped 3; count of bases not matched to a gene: 5. The CDR3 loop spans 16 amino acids. The CDR3: CASSYSVVAGYNEQFF. The CDR3, as DNA: TGTGCCAGCAGTTACTCTGTGGTAGCGGGCTACAATGAGCAGTTCTTC.

This clonotype has ten or more counts. J is TRBJ1-1 and V is TRBV4-1; D is ambiguous. The CDR3 is made up of 14 amino acids. Trimming cost V 4 bases and J 1 base, with 10 bases left between them. Germline V gives CDR1 MGHRA, CDR2 YSYEKL. The CDR3: CASSRTQENTEAFF. The CDR3 DNA sequence: TGCGCCAGCAGCCGCACACAAGAGAACACTGAAGCTTTCTTT.

This clonotype was seen ten or more times. CDR3 bases: TGTGCCAGCAGCTTAGTGCCTGGGGCGGGCACCGGGGAGCTGTTTTTT. Encoded protein: CASSLVPGAGTGELFF. V and J are TRBV7-9 and TRBJ2-2; D might be TRBD1 or TRBD2, each matching 5 bases. V dropped 1 base and J dropped 4 bases, with 13 bases sitting between them. The CDR3 has 16 amino acids. Germline assignment: CDR1 SEHNR and CDR2 FQNEAQ (reference sequence).

This clonotype was observed at least ten times. The chain combines TRBV5-4 with TRBJ2-1, with 9 positions matching TRBD1. The CDR3 consists of 14 residues. V lost 4 bases to trimming and J lost 6 bases; unmatched junction nucleotides: 5. Germline values: CDR1 SGHNT, CDR2 YYREEE (reference sequence). CDR3: CASSLRDRANEQFF. Here the CDR3 DNA reads TGTGCCAGCAGCCTGCGGGACAGGGCCAATGAGCAGTTCTTC.

This clonotype was picked up many times. The chain joins TRBV20-1 to TRBJ2-1, with 9 bases aligning to TRBD2. V was pared by 0 bases and J by 9 bases, with 12 bases of the junction left unmatched. CDR1 and CDR2 from the germline V gene are DFQATT and SNEGSKA (reference sequence). There are 16 residues in the CDR3. In nucleotides, the CDR3 is TGCAGTGCTAGAGATCCGCGGGGACTAGCTGTCGTTGAGCAGTTCTTC. Amino acids: CSARDPRGLAVVEQFF.

The chain carries TRBV5-8 and TRBJ1-2, with D possibly TRBD1 on 6 matching bases. V lost 0 bases, J lost 0 bases, and 9 bases lay in between. Per the germline V gene, CDR1 is SGHTS and CDR2 is YDEGEE. CDR3 length equals 15 residues. This CDR3 reads CASSLADRANYGYTF. CDR3 nucleotide sequence: TGTGCCAGCAGCTTGGCGGACAGAGCTAACTATGGCTACACCTTC.

Turning to this clonotype: Compared with germline, one end of the junction differs, possibly owing to a read error. The chain couples TRBV12-3 or TRBV12-4 to TRBJ2-2; TRBD1 matches at 9 bases. This CDR3 is 16 amino acids long. CDR3 in DNA: TGTGCCAGCGGTTTAGGGCCGACAGGGGGCACCGGGGAGCTGTTTTTT. Protein: CASGLGPTGGTGELFF.

This clonotype was picked up many times. The genes are TRBV20-1 and TRBJ1-1; a weak D match, TRBD1 (5 bases). The CDR3 loop spans 13 amino acids. The germline V and J ends were trimmed by 6 bases and 0 bases, with 11 bases remaining between them. The germline V gene encodes CDR1 DFQATT and CDR2 SNEGSKA (reference sequence). CDR3: CSARDGMNTEAFF. The CDR3 nucleotides are TGCAGTGCGCGGGACGGCATGAACACTGAAGCTTTCTTT.

This clonotype was detected many times. The gene calls are TRBV12-3 or TRBV12-4 and TRBJ2-5, with a weak D call TRBD2 (5 bases). This CDR3 region has 14 residues. The germline V and J ends were trimmed by 6 bases and 0 bases, with 11 bases remaining between them. Here the CDR3 DNA reads TGTGCCAGCAGCCCCGGGGAATACCAAGAGACCCAGTACTTC. The encoded protein is CASSPGEYQETQYF.

This chain connects TRBV7-9 to TRBJ2-1, with a tentative D call TRBD2 (5 bases). CDR3 length equals 14 residues. From germline, CDR1 is SEHNR and CDR2 FQNEAQ (reference sequence). V gave up 4 bases and J gave up 3 bases, with 10 bases separating them. Written as DNA, the CDR3 is TGTGCCAGCAGCTCGCGGGTACTCTACAATGAGCAGTTCTTC. It specifies CASSSRVLYNEQFF.

This clonotype was picked up many times. V and J are TRBV29-1 and TRBJ1-3, with D hard to call. Trimming removed 4 bases at V and 2 bases at J, with 6 bases between. The CDR3 contains 12 residues. CDR1 is SQVTM, CDR2 ANQGSEA, per germline. CDR3 DNA sequence: TGCAGCGTTGGGGGAGCTGGAAACACCATATATTTT. Protein: CSVGGAGNTIYF.

This clonotype was detected only a few times. V is TRBV4-1 and J is TRBJ1-2, with 7 positions matching TRBD1. CDR1 MGHRA and CDR2 YSYEKL come from the germline V gene. V lost 3 bases, J lost 8 bases, and 12 bases stayed unmatched. The CDR3 extends over 15 amino acids. This CDR3 reads CASSQVDREYWGYTF. CDR3 nucleotide sequence: TGCGCCAGCAGCCAGGTAGACAGGGAATATTGGGGCTACACCTTC.

This clonotype was found many times. The DNA of the CDR3 is TGTGCCAGCAGTCTACAGGGAGGTAATGAAAAACTGTTTTTT. It encodes CASSLQGGNEKLFF. V usage is TRBV6-2 or TRBV6-3 and J usage is TRBJ1-4; D perhaps matches TRBD1 (6 bases). CDR1 is MNHEY and CDR2 is SVGEGT in the germline V gene. The CDR3 has 14 amino acids. Deletions cut 5 bases from V and 4 bases from J, with 11 bases between.

The chain uses TRBV7-8 and TRBJ2-7; D is unresolved. The CDR3 has 16 residues. Deletions cut 5 bases from V and 6 bases from J, with 23 bases between. Germline lookup yields CDR1 SGHVS and CDR2 FQNEAQ. This CDR3 is CASSHPLGSFSSEQYV. The CDR3, as DNA: TGTGCCAGCAGCCACCCCCTCGGCAGCTTCAGTAGCGAGCAGTACGTC.

There are a few counts of this clonotype. This chain connects TRBV6-1 to TRBJ2-6, with 8 positions matching TRBD2. Germline V CDR1 and CDR2: MNHNS, SASEGT. The CDR3 runs to 18 residues. Trimming cost V 8 bases and J 1 base; bases outside gene matches: 13. The CDR3 here is CASGRGGTFDSGANVLTF. For the CDR3, the DNA is TGTGCCAGCGGCCGCGGGGGGACCTTTGATTCTGGGGCCAACGTCCTGACTTTC.

This clonotype was picked up a small number of times. The chain couples TRBV5-5 to TRBJ1-2; 7 positions agree with TRBD1. V lost 4 bases, J lost 4 bases, and 13 bases stayed unmatched. The germline V gene encodes CDR1 SGHKS and CDR2 YYEKEE (reference sequence). The CDR3 covers 16 residues. CDR3 sequence: CASSNGTVIWSYGYTF. The CDR3 DNA follows: TGTGCCAGCAGCAACGGGACAGTCATCTGGAGCTATGGCTACACCTTC. Looking up the rest from reference TRBV5-5 and TRBJ1-2 gives the full variable domain: DAGVTQSPTHLIKTRGQQVTLRCSPISGHKSVSWYQQVLGQGPQFIFQYYEKEERGRGNFPDRFSARQFPNYSSELNVNALLLGDSALYLCASSNGTVIWSYGYTFGSGTRLTVV.

This clonotype occurred many times. The V gene is TRBV5-4, the J gene TRBJ2-6, with unresolved D. The germline V gene encodes CDR1 SGHNT and CDR2 YYREEE (reference sequence). There are 14 residues in the CDR3. V lost 2 bases and J 2 bases, leaving 5 bases between the germline ends. The CDR3: CASSFGPGANVLTF. The CDR3 nucleotides are TGTGCCAGCAGCTTTGGTCCTGGGGCCAACGTCCTGACTTTC.

The chain links TRBV4-3 to TRBJ2-1; 9 positions match TRBD1. From germline, CDR1 is LGHNA and CDR2 YSLEER. The CDR3 totals 17 residues. The ends lost 1 base at V and 1 base at J; junction bases unmatched: 5. The CDR3 loop is CASSQALGTGSYNEQFF. As DNA, the CDR3 is TGCGCCAGCAGCCAAGCCCTGGGGACAGGGTCCTACAATGAGCAGTTCTTC.